The 14 T cell receptor beta chains given below trace back to one sample, sequenced in a study of cytotoxic CD8 clonotypes in ibrutinib-treated CLL. TCRdb keeps only in-frame clones here, not all; method: immunoSEQ multiplex PCR. The data hold over 95,000 clones, with 58% observed a single time. Specimen: PBMCs, collected after 24 months of ibrutinib treatment. Every receptor here comes from a human donor with chronic lymphocytic leukemia.

J is TRBJ1-6 and V is TRBV30; D is uncertain. The germline V gene has CDR1 GTSNPN and CDR2 SVGIG (reference sequence). The CDR3 totals 17 residues. Trimming took off 4 bases at V and 3 bases at J, with 19 bases between the two ends. CDR3 bases: TGTGCCTGGAACCCAGAAGTGGGGAACTACTATAATTCACCCCTCCACTTT. Its protein is CAWNPEVGNYYNSPLHF.

The chain combines TRBV11-2 with TRBJ2-5; D is possibly TRBD1 (6 bases). The CDR3 sequence is 14 residues long. The V gene's germline CDR1 is SGHAT and CDR2 FQNNGV. Trimming removed 1 base from V and 4 bases from J, with 10 bases in between. CDR3 in amino acids: CASSLVLQGETQYF. The CDR3 DNA follows: TGTGCCAGCAGCTTAGTTTTACAGGGAGAGACCCAGTACTTC. Together with reference TRBV11-2 and TRBJ2-5, the CDR3 gives the full variable domain: EAGVAQSPRYKIIEKRQSVAFWCNPISGHATLYWYQQILGQGPKLLIQFQNNGVVDDSQLPKDRFSAERLKGVDSTLKIQPAKLEDSAVYLCASSLVLQGETQYFGPGTRLLVL.

J is TRBJ2-7 and V is TRBV6-5, with D tentatively TRBD1 or TRBD2 (5 bases each). Per germline, CDR1 MNHEY and CDR2 SVGAGI. Trimming took 6 bases from V and 6 from J, leaving 18 bases between them. This CDR3 contains 14 residues. The CDR3 region has the DNA TGTGCCAGCAGCGCCTCCCGTGGGACGGGCGAGCAGTACTTC. Protein: CASSASRGTGEQYF.

In its sample, this clone was seen once. This chain connects TRBV5-4 to TRBJ2-7, with 7 bases aligning to TRBD1. Germline V gene data show CDR1 as SGHNT and CDR2 as YYREEE (reference sequence). The CDR3 length is 14 residues. Trimming at V came to 3 bases and at J to 1 base, leaving 4 bases not matched to a gene. The CDR3 DNA sequence: TGTGCCAGCAGCTCAAGACAGGGATCCTACGAGCAGTACTTC. Translating gives CASSSRQGSYEQYF.

The table lists this clone with a few counts. The CDR3 is CAWRIPGKLGYGYTF. As DNA, the CDR3 is TGTGCCTGGAGGATCCCAGGGAAGTTGGGCTATGGCTACACCTTC. The V and J genes are TRBV30 and TRBJ1-2; maybe TRBD1 (5 bases). Germline V gives CDR1 GTSNPN, CDR2 SVGIG (reference sequence). This CDR3 is built from 15 residues. Trimming removed 3 bases from V and 4 bases from J, with 18 bases in between.

This clone appeared many times. The chain uses TRBV5-1 and TRBJ2-7; 7 nucleotides agree with TRBD1. This CDR3 comprises 14 residues. CDR1 SGHRS and CDR2 YFSETQ come from the germline V gene. The J segment lost 2 bases and the V segment lost 4 bases, leaving 6 bases of the junction unmatched. In nucleotides, the CDR3 is TGCGCCAGCAGCAAGACAGGGATCGCCTACGAGCAGTACTTC. Translation: CASSKTGIAYEQYF.

DNA for the CDR3: TGTGCCAGCAGCGTCACAGGGAACTATGGCTACACCTTC. This encodes CASSVTGNYGYTF. The chain joins TRBV7-9 to TRBJ1-2; D is possibly TRBD1 (6 bases). The germline V gene has CDR1 SEHNR and CDR2 FQNEAQ (reference sequence). With 5 bases removed from V and 2 bases from J, the gap between germline ends came to 9 bases. This CDR3 spans 13 amino acids.

This chain links TRBV30 with TRBJ1-5; D not certain. Between the trimmed V and J ends, which lost 0 bases and 7 bases, there was a span of 10 bases. CDR3 length: 13 residues. Germline assignment: CDR1 GTSNPN and CDR2 SVGIG (reference sequence). The CDR3 DNA is TGTGCCTGGAGTGTTGGCCCGGGCCAGCCCCAGCATTTT. It codes for CAWSVGPGQPQHF.

V and J are TRBV19 and TRBJ2-7; D might be TRBD2 (6 bases). In germline, CDR1 is LNHDA, CDR2 SQIVND (reference sequence). The CDR3 contains 13 residues. The V end lost 7 bases, the J end lost 6 bases, and 16 bases lay between the germline ends. CDR3 sequence reads: CASTTGAGFEQYF. Here the CDR3 DNA reads TGTGCCAGTACCACCGGGGCGGGGTTCGAGCAGTACTTC.

A few counts support this clone. V gene TRBV15 combines with J gene TRBJ2-7; the match to TRBD1 covers 10 bases. CDR1 is LNHNV and CDR2 is YYDKDF in the germline V gene (reference sequence). The V gene end was trimmed by 5 bases and the J gene end by 6 bases; junction bases not matched to a gene: 13. This CDR3 contains 16 residues. As DNA, the CDR3 is TGTGCCACCAGCTCGGTATCCGGGACAGGGGTGCGCGAGCAGTACTTC. Translated: CATSSVSGTGVREQYF.

This clone has just a few counts. The rearrangement joins TRBV5-1 to TRBJ2-5; D not resolved. Germline V gene sequence: CDR1 SGHRS, CDR2 YFSETQ. Deletions cut 0 bases from V and 0 bases from J, with 9 bases between. The CDR3 length is 15 residues. CDR3 sequence reads: CASSLGAANQETQYF. DNA of the CDR3: TGCGCCAGCAGCTTGGGAGCAGCAAACCAAGAGACCCAGTACTTC.

This chain connects TRBV5-1 to TRBJ1-2, with D perhaps matching TRBD1 (5 bases). The V end was cut by 1 base, the J end by 4 bases, with 8 bases between. This CDR3 is built from 13 residues. Germline V gives CDR1 SGHRS, CDR2 YFSETQ. The CDR3 is CASSLSGFYGYTF. The CDR3 DNA follows: TGCGCCAGCAGCTTGTCAGGGTTCTATGGCTACACCTTC.

This clone has just one count. This chain uses TRBV15 with TRBJ2-1; D not resolved. Germline V gene lookup returns CDR1 LNHNV and CDR2 YYDKDF (reference sequence). V was trimmed by 0 bases and J by 8 bases, leaving 17 bases between them. The length of the CDR3 is 16 residues. As DNA, the CDR3 is TGTGCCACCAGCAGAGATAGGGCCTGGACCGCAGATGAGCAGTTCTTC. It yields the protein CATSRDRAWTADEQFF.

Details on this clone: This may be a read error: a much more frequent sequence differs by one nucleotide. The chain combines TRBV6-1 with TRBJ2-3; D call uncertain. The ends were cut back, 6 bases at V and 2 bases at J, with 3 bases in the middle. The germline V gene has CDR1 MNHNS and CDR2 SASEGT. The CDR3 runs 11 residues. The CDR3 coding sequence is TGTGCCAGCAGATACACAGATACGCAGTATTTT. Protein product: CASRYTDTQYF.